This T cell receptor beta chain was found in a study of blood T cells in healthy people across ages. A word on this clonotype: What it binds is not known. One end of the junction varies from germline; a read error may be responsible.

Per-sample yields of isolated PBMCs were at least 6 million. A J-beta primer mix and a sample-barcoded 5' primer were used in a second PCR of about 6 to 12 cycles. TCRdb independently ran MiXCR on the 5' RACE reads; one entry per CDR3 protein. The sample holds some 1 million distinct CDR3 sequences, 45% seen once. General study findings and limits: Older age coincided with a roughly linear decline in TCR beta diversity per million T cells.

The sequencing input was blood. This TCR came from a woman aged 55 to 70 in good health.

The DNA of the CDR3 is TGTGCCAGCAGTGAATTGGGGGGGCCCTCTGGGGCCAACATCCTGACTTTC. The encoded protein is CASSELGGPSGANILTF. The genes are TRBV27 and TRBJ2-6; possibly TRBD2 for D (7 bases). There are 17 residues in the CDR3. Germline-derived CDR1 and CDR2 are MNHEY and SMNVEV (reference sequence).